This T cell receptor (beta chain) is from a study of blood T cell repertoires in COVID-19 (dated by TCRdb to 2020 to 2021). Study-wide context: Collaborator samples came from the United States, Italy and Spain and covered acute and convalescent phases of COVID-19. Where available, HLA class I and class II types were taken from metadata supplied by the sample provider and were not determined by assay-based typing. A de-identified subject ID, COVID-19 status, age in years and sex were almost always included in the sample metadata. The prospective study material was composed of cDNA or gDNA derived from T cells, B-cell-depleted T cells, or PBMCs. Samples were obtained from the ongoing ImmuneRACE study (first 160 participants) and from roughly 1,300 subjects provided by 6 global collaborators. The dataset comprised deeply sampled blood TCRbeta repertoires from subjects exposed to, actively infected with, or recovered from COVID-19. The repertoires were released in a freely available public database intended as a resource for research on the immune response to SARS-CoV-2.

TCRbeta CDR3 regions were amplified from genomic DNA by means of the immunoSEQ Assay, a bias-controlled multiplex PCR. The study's own analysis went as follows. The number of nucleated cells in each sample was estimated by amplification of reference gene primers within the assay. Sequence reads were collapsed and filtered to measure the absolute abundance of every unique TCRbeta CDR3 rearrangement. Productive Simpson clonality was computed per sample as the square root of Simpson's diversity index over productive rearrangements. Not all clones reach the TCRdb copy of this immuneACCESS table, which keeps in-frame sequences only. Checked studies attribute under half of the gap to unresolved V genes and leave the rest unexplained. The V and J calls and the clone size are those of that table, but D and trimming were determined from the DNA. Across this sample there are 150,000 to 200,000 clones, with about 80% seen only once. The ten largest clones represent roughly 19% of the sample.

Each collaborating institution followed its own protocols to collect whole blood in K2EDTA tubes. Collaborator samples were shipped for TCRbeta analysis as frozen whole blood, isolated PBMCs, or DNA extracted from either sample type. The CDR3 starts with the cysteine, ends with the phenylalanine, and has 14 residues. CDR3 DNA only is kept here, 42 bases in frame from base 1. The germline V gene specifies SGHDT as CDR1 and YYEEEE as CDR2. After removal of 1 base from V and 8 bases from J, the junction retains 5 bases not matched to a gene. The full study reports these points: How much clinical and demographic metadata was included differed by source and by participant, and the metadata was provided uncurated.

A note on this clone: Its antigen is not yet known. Per-base qualities were not stored, and no clone one base away is much larger.

Rearrangement joined TRBV5-6 to TRBJ1-4; TRBD1 agrees with 7 junctional bases. This sequence was found in a woman of 80 years or more with acute or convalescent COVID-19. The sequencing sample was made of peripheral blood. The nucleotide sequence reads as follows: TGTGCCAGCAGCTTGATACAGGGGAACGAAAAACTGTTTTTT. Its product reads: CASSLIQGNEKLFF.